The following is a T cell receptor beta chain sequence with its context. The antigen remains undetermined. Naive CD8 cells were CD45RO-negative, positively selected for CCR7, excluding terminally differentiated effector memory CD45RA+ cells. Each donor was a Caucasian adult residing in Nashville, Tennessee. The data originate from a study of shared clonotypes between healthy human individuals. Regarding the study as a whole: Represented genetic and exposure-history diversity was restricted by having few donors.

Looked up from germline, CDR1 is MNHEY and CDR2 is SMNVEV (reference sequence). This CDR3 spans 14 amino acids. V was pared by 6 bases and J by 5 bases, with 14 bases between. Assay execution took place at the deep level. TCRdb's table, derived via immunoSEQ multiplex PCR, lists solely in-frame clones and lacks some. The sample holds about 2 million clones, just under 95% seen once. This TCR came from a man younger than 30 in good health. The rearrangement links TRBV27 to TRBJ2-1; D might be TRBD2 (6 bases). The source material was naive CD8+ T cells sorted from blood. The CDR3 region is CASRMEASDNEQFF. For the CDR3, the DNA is TGTGCCAGCAGAATGGAAGCTAGCGACAATGAGCAGTTCTTC.